This passage covers 13 T cell receptor beta chains from one sample sequenced in a study of T cells after yellow fever vaccination. TCRdb re-derived calls from the 5' RACE reads in MiXCR, one entry per CDR3 protein. Of 100,000 to 150,000 distinct CDR3 sequences detected, nearly 15% appear once; the ten largest clones hold roughly 41%. The material sequenced was CD8+ T cells sorted from PBMCs, taken 5 days after the yellow fever booster vaccination. The receptors here all came from a man aged 18 to 30 who received the YFV17D yellow fever vaccine.

The chain carries TRBV6-5 and TRBJ2-7, with a tentative D call TRBD1 (5 bases). Trimming cost V 2 bases and J 3 bases, with 11 bases left between them. This CDR3 is built from 14 residues. The germline gives CDR1 MNHEY, CDR2 SVGAGI. The chain's CDR3 is CASSYEQRGYEQYF. CDR3 DNA: TGTGCCAGCAGTTACGAGCAAAGGGGCTACGAGCAGTACTTC.

This chain links TRBV7-2 with TRBJ2-7, with D possibly TRBD1 on 7 matching bases. Trimming left V 7 bases short and J 3 bases short, with 16 bases between. The CDR3 has 14 residues. Germline values: CDR1 SGHTA, CDR2 FQGNSA. This chain's CDR3 is CASNSPGDSYEQYF. CDR3 nucleotide sequence: TGTGCCAGCAACTCCCCGGGGGACAGCTACGAGCAGTACTTC.

There are many counts of this clonotype. This chain uses TRBV6-2 or TRBV6-3 with TRBJ2-3; 10 nucleotides line up with TRBD2. This CDR3 has 16 residues. Germline V gives CDR1 MNHEY, CDR2 SVGEGT. Trimming at V came to 6 bases and at J to 1 base, leaving 7 bases not matched to a gene. The CDR3 region is CASSTVAGGGTDTQYF. CDR3 coding DNA: TGTGCCAGCAGCACCGTAGCGGGGGGCGGCACAGATACGCAGTATTTT.

This clonotype was seen a handful of times. The V and J genes are TRBV4-1 and TRBJ1-5, with a weak D call TRBD1 (6 bases). The CDR3 extends over 15 amino acids. The ends were cut back, 4 bases at V and 0 bases at J, with 10 bases in the middle. From germline, CDR1 is MGHRA and CDR2 YSYEKL. The CDR3 here is CASSPRDISNQPQHF. CDR3 coding DNA: TGCGCCAGCAGCCCCCGGGACATTAGCAATCAGCCCCAGCATTTT.

This chain uses TRBV15 with TRBJ2-3; D not certain. From germline, CDR1 is LNHNV and CDR2 YYDKDF (reference sequence). Trimming stripped 3 bases from V and 2 bases from J, with 6 bases between. The CDR3 covers 13 residues. The CDR3 protein is CATSRGFTDTQYF. The CDR3, as DNA: TGTGCCACCAGCAGGGGATTCACAGATACGCAGTATTTT. Full variable domain (rest looked up from reference TRBV15 and TRBJ2-3): DAMVIQNPRYQVTQFGKPVTLSCSQTLNHNVMYWYQQKSSQAPKLLFHYYDKDFNNEADTPDNFQSRRPNTSFCFLDIRSPGLGDTAMYLCATSRGFTDTQYFGPGTRLTVL.

There are a few counts of this clonotype. The rearrangement joins TRBV4-3 to TRBJ2-7; perhaps TRBD2 as D (7 bases). With 0 bases removed from V and 7 bases from J, the gap between germline ends came to 19 bases. CDR1 is LGHNA and CDR2 is YSLEER in the germline V gene. This CDR3 has 16 residues. In DNA, the CDR3 is TGCGCCAGCAGCCAAGATCCGGAGGGGGGGCCGAGAGAGCAGTACTTC. Translation gives CASSQDPEGGPREQYF.

This clonotype was seen ten or more times. V usage is TRBV29-1 and J usage is TRBJ2-2; D is unclear. The V gene's germline CDR1 is SQVTM and CDR2 ANQGSEA. The CDR3 is 13 amino acids. The germline V and J ends were trimmed by 7 bases and 2 bases, with 11 bases remaining between them. The CDR3: CSAEGSNTGELFF. CDR3 sequence (DNA): TGCAGCGCCGAAGGCAGTAACACCGGGGAGCTGTTTTTT.

This clonotype has a handful of counts. The chain joins TRBV29-1 to TRBJ1-2; 7 bases are shared with TRBD1. The CDR3 sequence is 13 residues long. Germline V gene sequence: CDR1 SQVTM, CDR2 ANQGSEA. The V gene end was trimmed by 4 bases and the J gene end by 0 bases; junction bases not matched to a gene: 2. CDR3 DNA sequence: TGCAGCGTTGCACAGGGGACTAACTATGGCTACACCTTC. Amino acids: CSVAQGTNYGYTF.

The sample holds a few counts of this clonotype. The chain links TRBV7-6 to TRBJ1-1; no reliable D call. The CDR3 spans 15 residues. V shed 0 bases and J shed 1 base, with 9 bases lying between them. Germline lookup yields CDR1 SGHVS and CDR2 FNYEAQ. This CDR3 reads CASSLAGWSNTEAFF. For the CDR3, the DNA is TGTGCCAGCAGCTTAGCAGGGTGGTCGAACACTGAAGCTTTCTTT.

There are a few counts of this clonotype. The chain employs TRBV27 and TRBJ1-3; TRBD1 aligns across 7 bases. J lost 0 bases, V lost 6 bases, and 5 bases had no gene match. This CDR3 is 15 amino acids long. CDR1 and CDR2 from the germline V gene are MNHEY and SMNVEV (reference sequence). This CDR3 reads CASSLTGPSGNTIYF. CDR3 DNA: TGTGCCAGCAGCTTGACAGGGCCCTCTGGAAACACCATATATTTT.

Many counts were recorded for this clonotype. The rearrangement joins TRBV6-2 or TRBV6-3 to TRBJ2-7; 9 nucleotides agree with TRBD1. The CDR3 is 17 residues long. Germline CDR1 reads MNHEY; CDR2 reads SVGEGT. Trimming cost V 5 bases and J 0 bases; bases outside gene matches: 11. CDR3 region: CASSLPGQGFSSYEQYF. Here the CDR3 DNA reads TGTGCCAGCAGTCTACCGGGACAGGGATTCAGCTCCTACGAGCAGTACTTC.

This clonotype was counted between two and nine times. The chain carries TRBV19 and TRBJ2-7; 7 positions match TRBD1. Losses at the gene ends were 4 bases for V and 1 base for J; bases not matched to a gene: 4. Germline loops: CDR1 LNHDA, CDR2 SQIVND (reference sequence). This CDR3 is 14 amino acids long. The CDR3 DNA reads TGTGCCAGTAGTACTACGACAGGGTCCTACGAGCAGTACTTC. It translates to CASSTTTGSYEQYF.

V is TRBV4-1 and J is TRBJ2-7; D is possibly TRBD2 (6 bases). The CDR3 is 15 amino acids. The V end was cut by 1 base, the J end by 6 bases, with 16 bases between. The germline gives CDR1 MGHRA, CDR2 YSYEKL. CDR3 bases: TGCGCCAGCAGCCAAGCCTTCGGGGGATCGGTCGAGCAGTACTTC. Translation: CASSQAFGGSVEQYF.